The 9 T cell receptor beta chains below come from one sample, sequenced in a study of regulatory T cells in long-lasting Graves disease. Researchers made TCR beta libraries by using iRepertoire HTBI primers and running Arm-PCR on CDR3 regions. Each CDR3 protein is one row after TCRdb ran MiXCR on the multiplex PCR reads. The sample lists 350,000 to 500,000 distinct CDR3 sequences, less than 20% occurring once. The time point denotes: newly diagnosed GD, antithyroid drugs for less than 3 months. PBMC RNA served as the TCR library source. This sample also appeared in a second study, on T cells in Graves' hyperthyroidism and ophthalmopathy.

The sequencing here drew on peripheral blood mononuclear cells (PBMCs), taken at new diagnosis, from a patient treated with antithyroid drugs. The receptors come from a woman aged 25 to 45 with Graves disease.

This clonotype showed up many times. V usage is TRBV5-1 and J usage is TRBJ2-4; D is perhaps TRBD2 (6 bases). CDR1 SGHRS and CDR2 YFSETQ come from the germline V gene. Trimming took off 0 bases at V and 8 bases at J, with 12 bases between the two ends. The CDR3 spans 14 residues. CDR3 DNA sequence: TGCGCCAGCAGCTTGGCGGGAGAGGGATACATTCAGTACTTC. It is translated as CASSLAGEGYIQYF.

Notes on this clonotype: With a much larger clone just one base away, this may be a read error. The rearrangement joins TRBV10-3 to TRBJ1-2; maybe TRBD1 (6 bases). The CDR3 extends over 13 amino acids. From germline, CDR1 is ENHRY and CDR2 SYGVKD. The CDR3 loop is CAISESDSHGYAF. CDR3 DNA: TGTGCCATCAGTGAGTCGGACAGTCATGGCTACGCCTTC.

This clonotype showed up many times. The chain carries TRBV2 and TRBJ2-3; D gene unclear. The CDR3 length is 21 residues. Per germline, CDR1 SNHLY and CDR2 FYNNEI. V lost 4 bases and J lost 0, with 29 bases in between. CDR3: CASSASPNPPRGRASTDTQYF. CDR3 in DNA: TGTGCCAGCAGTGCCTCCCCCAACCCACCCCGTGGGCGAGCTAGCACAGATACGCAGTATTTT.

This rearrangement joins TRBV20-1 to TRBJ2-6, with TRBD2 matching 9 bases. In germline, CDR1 is DFQATT, CDR2 SNEGSKA (reference sequence). This CDR3 spans 14 amino acids. The J segment lost 2 bases and the V segment lost 4 bases, leaving 0 bases of the junction unmatched. CDR3 loop: CSAIAGAGANVLTF. The CDR3 DNA sequence: TGCAGTGCTATAGCGGGAGCTGGGGCCAACGTCCTGACTTTC.

At least ten counts were recorded for this clonotype. V usage is TRBV28 and J usage is TRBJ2-7, with unresolved D. The germline V and J ends were trimmed by 3 bases and 2 bases, with 11 bases remaining between them. This CDR3 is built from 14 residues. CDR1 and CDR2 from the germline V gene are MDHEN and SYDVKM. CDR3 in amino acids: CASSFGLLAYEQYF. In DNA, the CDR3 is TGTGCCAGCAGTTTCGGTCTCCTGGCCTACGAGCAGTACTTC.

V and J are TRBV4-1 and TRBJ1-1; D unclear. The germline V gene has CDR1 MGHRA and CDR2 YSYEKL. Trimming shortened V by 1 base and J by 6 bases, and 12 bases separated the two germline ends. The CDR3 has 14 residues. DNA of the CDR3: TGCGCCAGCAGCCAAGTCGGGGTAATCTCTGAAGCTTTCTTT. Amino acids: CASSQVGVISEAFF.

This clonotype was counted at least ten times. The rearrangement uses TRBV7-2 and TRBJ2-2; tentative D call: TRBD1 (5 bases). CDR3 length equals 12 residues. Germline CDR1 is SGHTA and CDR2 is FQGNSA. Trimming removed 6 bases at V and 6 bases at J, with 8 bases between. The DNA for the CDR3 is TGTGCCAGCAGGATGGGGCCCGGGGAGCTGTTTTTT. This encodes CASRMGPGELFF.

This chain links TRBV7-9 with TRBJ2-3; TRBD2 aligns across 10 bases. The germline V gene encodes CDR1 SEHNR and CDR2 FQNEAQ (reference sequence). V lost 7 bases to trimming and J lost 3 bases; unmatched junction nucleotides: 13. The CDR3 runs 17 residues. This chain's CDR3 is CASTRLAGLRGTDTQYF. In nucleotides, the CDR3 is TGTGCCAGCACCCGACTAGCGGGCCTGAGGGGGACAGATACGCAGTATTTT.

This chain joins TRBV4-3 and TRBJ2-3; 11 nucleotides line up with TRBD2. In germline, CDR1 is LGHNA, CDR2 YSLEER. The trim removed 5 bases at V and 2 bases at J, leaving 9 bases unmatched. This CDR3 comprises 17 residues. CDR3 DNA sequence: TGCGCCAGCAGCTCCCCGACTAGCGGGAAGCTCACAGATACGCAGTATTTT. Translation: CASSSPTSGKLTDTQYF.